This entry lists 20 T cell receptor beta chains sequenced from one sample in a study of cytomegalovirus exposure and HLA in healthy donors. Both 60 Vbeta primers and 13 Jbeta primers went into the PCR. Libraries were prepared by immunoSEQ multiplex PCR; TCRdb keeps only in-frame clonotypes and omits some of them. The data contain roughly 130,000 clones, around three quarters of them seen just once; the ten biggest clones take up 1.5% to 2.5%. Material: PBMCs. The receptors were gathered from a man between 18 and 35 years old in good health and CMV-seronegative.

This clone has just one count. This sequence joins TRBV2 and TRBJ2-5; possibly TRBD1 for D (6 bases). The V gene lost 6 bases and the J gene lost 5 bases, with 13 bases spanning the gap. There are 13 residues in the CDR3. CDR1 and CDR2 from the germline V gene are SNHLY and FYNNEI. The CDR3 sequence is CASRTGLRETQYF. The CDR3 DNA sequence: TGTGCCAGCAGAACAGGGTTGCGTGAGACCCAGTACTTC. The full variable domain, in which reference TRBV2 and TRBJ2-5 provide the parts outside the CDR3, is EPEVTQTPSHQVTQMGQEVILRCVPISNHLYFYWYRQILGQKVEFLVSFYNNEISEKSEIFDDQFSVERPDGSNFTLKIRSTKLEDSAMYFCASRTGLRETQYFGPGTRLLVL.

The chain couples TRBV4-1 to TRBJ2-2; 8 bases fit TRBD2. In germline, CDR1 is MGHRA, CDR2 YSYEKL. V shed 0 bases, J shed 5 bases, and the junction held 11 bases outside the gene matches. This CDR3 contains 18 residues. The CDR3 reads CASSQDRSSGERTGELFF. Here the CDR3 DNA reads TGCGCCAGCAGCCAAGATAGGAGTAGCGGGGAGAGGACCGGGGAGCTGTTTTTT.

This chain connects TRBV19 to TRBJ2-3, with a possible D match to TRBD2 (7 bases). Germline V lookup: CDR1 LNHDA, CDR2 SQIVND (reference sequence). The V and J ends lost 7 bases and 2 bases respectively, with 10 bases between them. CDR3 length equals 13 residues. CDR3 DNA: TGTGCCAGTACGGGGGGCGTCACAGATACGCAGTATTTT. Translating it yields CASTGGVTDTQYF.

V gene TRBV30 combines with J gene TRBJ2-1, with a weak D call TRBD2 (5 bases). This CDR3 is 13 amino acids long. In germline, CDR1 is GTSNPN, CDR2 SVGIG (reference sequence). Between the trimmed V and J ends, which lost 3 bases and 4 bases, there was a span of 10 bases. Written as DNA, the CDR3 is TGTGCCTGGAGCCGGACTCAATACAATGAGCAGTTCTTC. As protein: CAWSRTQYNEQFF.

The V gene is TRBV9, the J gene TRBJ2-3; TRBD1 aligns across 10 bases. Germline assignment: CDR1 SGDLS and CDR2 YYNGEE. The length of the CDR3 is 15 residues. V was clipped by 3 bases and J by 5 bases; unmatched bases: 6. The CDR3 loop is CASSDQGQGRDTQYF. The CDR3 DNA sequence: TGTGCCAGCAGCGACCAGGGACAGGGGAGAGATACGCAGTATTTT.

The CDR3 sequence is CASSRVGGTVLYEQYF. The CDR3 DNA reads TGCGCCAGCAGCAGGGTCGGTGGGACAGTCCTATACGAGCAGTACTTC. The chain has TRBV5-1 and TRBJ2-7, with 7 bases matching TRBD1. The trim removed 4 bases at V and 4 bases at J, leaving 14 bases unmatched. Germline assignment: CDR1 SGHRS and CDR2 YFSETQ. This CDR3 has 16 residues.

This chain links TRBV9 with TRBJ2-2; the D gene is possibly TRBD2 (6 bases). CDR3 length: 18 residues. Trimming took 0 bases from V and 1 from J, leaving 16 bases between them. CDR1 SGDLS and CDR2 YYNGEE come from the germline V gene. This chain's CDR3 is CASSVERRAGMNTGELFF. As DNA, the CDR3 is TGTGCCAGCAGCGTAGAGAGGAGGGCAGGGATGAACACCGGGGAGCTGTTTTTT.

The chain links TRBV7-9 to TRBJ2-5, with TRBD1 matching 9 bases. Trimming removed 3 bases from V and 5 bases from J; junction bases left unmatched: 4. This CDR3 has 14 amino acids. The germline CDR1 and CDR2 sequences are SEHNR and FQNEAQ (reference sequence). The DNA for the CDR3 is TGTGCCAGCAGCTTCACAGGGGGCGCGGAGACCCAGTACTTC. Amino acids: CASSFTGGAETQYF.

The chain links TRBV10-1 to TRBJ2-1, with D perhaps TRBD2 (6 bases). Germline V CDR1 and CDR2: WNHNN, SYGVQD (reference sequence). Trimming left V 2 bases short and J 12 bases short, with 11 bases between. The CDR3 spans 12 residues. Written as DNA, the CDR3 is TGCGCCAGCAGTGAGCCCGGGACTTCGCAGTTCTTC. It yields the protein CASSEPGTSQFF.

The gene calls are TRBV5-4 and TRBJ2-3; perhaps TRBD2 as D (7 bases). Germline assignment: CDR1 SGHNT and CDR2 YYREEE (reference sequence). The CDR3 consists of 14 residues. The V gene lost 6 bases and the J gene lost 2 bases, with 13 bases spanning the gap. CDR3 nucleotides: TGTGCCAGCATAGGGGGGGGCCACACAGATACGCAGTATTTT. This encodes CASIGGGHTDTQYF. Looking up the rest from reference TRBV5-4 and TRBJ2-3 gives the full variable domain: ETGVTQSPTHLIKTRGQQVTLRCSSQSGHNTVSWYQQALGQGPQFIFQYYREEENGRGNFPPRFSGLQFPNYSSELNVNALELDDSALYLCASIGGGHTDTQYFGPGTRLTVL.

This clone appeared a single time. The rearrangement joins TRBV7-8 to TRBJ2-1, with a weak D call TRBD1 (6 bases). V was pared by 4 bases and J by 7 bases, with 23 bases between. The germline gives CDR1 SGHVS, CDR2 FQNEAQ. The CDR3 length is 17 residues. The CDR3 is CASSSARTALPPNEQFF. The CDR3 DNA follows: TGTGCCAGCAGCTCCGCCCGGACAGCACTACCTCCTAATGAGCAGTTCTTC.

The rearrangement joins TRBV11-2 to TRBJ2-7; 10 bases line up with TRBD2. With 0 bases clipped from V and 2 bases from J, the junction kept 4 bases outside the gene matches. The germline V gene has CDR1 SGHAT and CDR2 FQNNGV. This CDR3 spans 16 amino acids. CDR3 sequence reads: CASSLEGTSVPYEQYF. For the CDR3, the DNA is TGTGCCAGCAGCTTAGAGGGGACTAGCGTTCCCTACGAGCAGTACTTC.

The rearrangement uses TRBV19 and TRBJ1-1, with 11 bases aligning to TRBD1. The V gene's germline CDR1 is LNHDA and CDR2 SQIVND (reference sequence). The J segment lost 5 bases and the V segment lost 5 bases, leaving 4 bases of the junction unmatched. This CDR3 has 14 amino acids. CDR3 amino acids: CASSGTGGRTEAFF. In nucleotides, the CDR3 is TGTGCCAGTAGTGGGACAGGGGGTCGAACTGAAGCTTTCTTT.

The chain uses TRBV5-1 and TRBJ2-7; TRBD2 matches 8 bases. J was trimmed by 0 bases and V by 4 bases; bases with no gene match: 9. Germline V gives CDR1 SGHRS, CDR2 YFSETQ. CDR3 length equals 16 residues. The CDR3 sequence is CASSMLAGVSSYEQYF. The CDR3 DNA sequence: TGCGCCAGCAGCATGCTAGCGGGCGTAAGCTCCTACGAGCAGTACTTC.

The rearrangement links TRBV7-8 to TRBJ2-7; 9 positions agree with TRBD2. The V gene end was trimmed by 2 bases and the J gene end by 6 bases; junction bases not matched to a gene: 8. The CDR3 covers 15 residues. In germline, CDR1 is SGHVS, CDR2 FQNEAQ. CDR3 coding DNA: TGTGCCAGCAGCTTACGGCCTAGCGGGGCCGGCGAGCAGTACTTC. This sequence encodes CASSLRPSGAGEQYF. The variable domain in full, completed from reference TRBV7-8 and TRBJ2-7, reads GAGVSQSPRYKVAKRGQDVALRCDPISGHVSLFWYQQALGQGPEFLTYFQNEAQLDKSGLPSDRFFAERPEGSVSTLKIQRTQQEDSAVYLCASSLRPSGAGEQYFGPGTRLTVT.

This clone was seen more than once but under ten times. The V call is TRBV19, the J call TRBJ2-7; 7 bases match TRBD2. This CDR3 spans 15 amino acids. V gave up 3 bases and J gave up 4 bases; unmatched junction bases: 9. CDR1 and CDR2 from the germline V gene are LNHDA and SQIVND (reference sequence). The CDR3 DNA follows: TGTGCCAGTAGTATGTCCGGACTAGTATCTTACGAGCAGTACTTC. Amino acids: CASSMSGLVSYEQYF.

The chain employs TRBV6-6 and TRBJ1-5, with D possibly matching TRBD1 (6 bases). The CDR3 loop spans 14 amino acids. CDR1 MNHNY and CDR2 SVGAGI come from the germline V gene (reference sequence). The V gene lost 7 bases and the J gene lost 3 bases, with 13 bases spanning the gap. The CDR3 reads CASTSSGDNQPQHF. The CDR3 DNA reads as TGTGCCAGCACCAGTTCAGGGGACAATCAGCCCCAGCATTTT.

J is TRBJ2-1 and V is TRBV28; 10 nucleotides line up with TRBD2. Germline V gene sequence: CDR1 MDHEN, CDR2 SYDVKM. This CDR3 comprises 15 residues. Trimming cost V 6 bases and J 3 bases; bases outside gene matches: 5. The CDR3 DNA sequence: TGTGCCAGCAGCCGGACTAGCGGCTTCTACAATGAGCAGTTCTTC. It specifies CASSRTSGFYNEQFF. The variable domain in full, completed from reference TRBV28 and TRBJ2-1, reads DVKVTQSSRYLVKRTGEKVFLECVQDMDHENMFWYRQDPGLGLRLIYFSYDVKMKEKGDIPEGYSVSREKKERFSLILESASTNQTSMYLCASSRTSGFYNEQFFGPGTRLTVL.

This chain joins TRBV30 and TRBJ1-3, with D perhaps TRBD1 (6 bases). Germline values: CDR1 GTSNPN, CDR2 SVGIG (reference sequence). Trimming stripped 7 bases from V and 0 bases from J, with 16 bases between. The CDR3 spans 15 residues. The chain's CDR3 is CASAGTLRSGNTIYF. The CDR3 DNA follows: TGTGCCTCGGCCGGGACACTACGCTCTGGAAACACCATATATTTT.

The chain employs TRBV9 and TRBJ1-3, with D hard to call. This CDR3 is built from 15 residues. The ends were cut back, 3 bases at V and 4 bases at J, with 14 bases in the middle. Germline CDR1 is SGDLS and CDR2 is YYNGEE. The CDR3 DNA follows: TGTGCCAGCAGCGCCTCGCAATTAGCAGGAAACACCATATATTTT. It is translated as CASSASQLAGNTIYF.